This T cell receptor (beta chain) was obtained from a study of blood T cell repertoires in COVID-19 (dated by TCRdb to about 2020). General notes on the study: Collaborator samples came from the United States, Italy and Spain and covered acute and convalescent phases of COVID-19. The samples were drawn from the first 160 participants of the ongoing ImmuneRACE study and from more than 1,000 subjects provided by 6 global collaborators. Deeply sampled blood TCRbeta repertoires from subjects exposed to, actively infected with, or recovered from COVID-19 were included in the dataset. A freely available public database, intended as a resource for researchers studying the immune response to SARS-CoV-2, is where the repertoires were released. Sample metadata almost always included a de-identified subject ID, COVID-19 status, age in years and sex. Where available, HLA class I and class II types were obtained from metadata supplied by the sample provider rather than from assay-based typing. The prospective study material was composed of cDNA or gDNA derived from T cells, B-cell-depleted T cells, or PBMCs. Broader findings and caveats from the paper: The quantity of clinical and demographic metadata differed by source and by participant and was supplied without curation.

Concerning this clone: The antigen it recognizes is unknown. The sample holds no much larger clone one base away, and base qualities are not on file.

TCRbeta CDR3 regions were amplified from genomic DNA using the immunoSEQ Assay, a bias-controlled multiplex PCR. Processing in the source paper ran as follows. Nucleated cell counts per sample were estimated from amplification of reference gene primers within the assay. To quantify the absolute abundance of each unique TCRbeta CDR3 rearrangement, sequence reads were collapsed and filtered. Productive Simpson clonality was computed per sample as the square root of Simpson's diversity index over productive rearrangements. What TCRdb holds here is the immuneACCESS table cut down to in-frame rearrangements. Part of the clones is not present; checked against another copy, under half of the missing clones reflect an unresolved V gene, and the others are unexplained. V, J and clone size are taken as reported in that table, and D and trimming were inferred from the DNA itself. This sample lists some 90,000 clones; roughly 72% were detected once. The ten biggest clones cover 20% to 25% of the sample.

Inclusive of the bounding cysteine and phenylalanine, the CDR3 is 11 residues long. Just CDR3 DNA is preserved here, 33 bases in frame from base 1. V loses 3 bases, J loses 9 bases, and the germline ends lie 6 bases apart. The germline V gene provides CDR1 MDHEN and CDR2 SYDVKM. Whole blood was collected in K2EDTA tubes by collaborating institutions according to the institutions' own protocols. Collaborator samples were shipped for TCRbeta analysis as frozen whole blood, isolated PBMCs, or DNA extracted from either sample type. The specimen sequenced was peripheral blood. This chain is built from TRBV28 and TRBJ1-5; no confident D gene assignment can be made. The receptor comes from a woman in her sixties or seventies in a cohort sampled during active or convalescent COVID-19. The DNA is as follows: TGTGCCAGCAGTTTTTGGAGGCCCCAGCATTTT. Its product reads: CASSFWRPQHF. The full variable domain, with segments outside the CDR3 supplied by the reference TRBV28 and TRBJ1-5 proteins, appears as DVKVTQSSRYLVKRTGEKVFLECVQDMDHENMFWYRQDPGLGLRLIYFSYDVKMKEKGDIPEGYSVSREKKERFSLILESASTNQTSMYLCASSFWRPQHFGDGTRLSIL.